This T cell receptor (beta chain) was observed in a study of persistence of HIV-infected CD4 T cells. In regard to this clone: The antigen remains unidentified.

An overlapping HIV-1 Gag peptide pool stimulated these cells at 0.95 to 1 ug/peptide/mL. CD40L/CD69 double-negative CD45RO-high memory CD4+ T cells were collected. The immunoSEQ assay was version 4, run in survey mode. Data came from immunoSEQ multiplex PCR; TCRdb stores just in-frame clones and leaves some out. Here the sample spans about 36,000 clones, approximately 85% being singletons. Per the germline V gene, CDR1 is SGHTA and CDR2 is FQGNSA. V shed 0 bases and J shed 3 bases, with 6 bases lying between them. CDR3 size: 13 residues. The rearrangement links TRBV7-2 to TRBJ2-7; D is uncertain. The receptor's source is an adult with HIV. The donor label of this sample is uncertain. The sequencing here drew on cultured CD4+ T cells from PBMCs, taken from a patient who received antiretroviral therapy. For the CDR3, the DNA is TGTGCCAGCAGCTTAGCGTCGGACTACGAGCAGTACGTC. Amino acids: CASSLASDYEQYV.